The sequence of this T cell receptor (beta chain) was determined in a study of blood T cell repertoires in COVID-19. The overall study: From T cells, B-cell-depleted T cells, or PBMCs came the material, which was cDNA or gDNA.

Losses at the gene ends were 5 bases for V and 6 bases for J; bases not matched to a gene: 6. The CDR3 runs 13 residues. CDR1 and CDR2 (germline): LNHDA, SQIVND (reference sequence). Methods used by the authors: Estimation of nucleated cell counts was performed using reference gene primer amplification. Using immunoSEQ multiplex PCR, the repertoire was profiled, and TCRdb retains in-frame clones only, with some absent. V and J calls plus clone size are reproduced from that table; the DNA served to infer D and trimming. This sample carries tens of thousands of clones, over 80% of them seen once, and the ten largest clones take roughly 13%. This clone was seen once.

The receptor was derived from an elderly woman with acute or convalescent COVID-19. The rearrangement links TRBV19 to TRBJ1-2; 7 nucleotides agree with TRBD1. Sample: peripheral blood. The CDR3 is CASSFRGENGYTF. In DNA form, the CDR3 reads TGTGCCAGTAGTTTCAGGGGGGAGAATGGCTACACCTTC.